These 31 T cell receptor beta chains originate from one sample sequenced in a study of Ad26.COV2.S vaccination and SARS-CoV-2 variants. Treatment in this sample: about 20 received Ad26.COV2.S at low or high dose, single or two shots; five or six received placebo; per-sample allocation not given. At day 63 after the first vaccine or placebo injection, samples were drawn. Profiled with immunoSEQ multiplex PCR; TCRdb holds only in-frame clones, not every one. The sample comprises 440,000 or so clones, less than 95% of which are singletons, and roughly 4.3% rests with the top ten. The starting material was peripheral blood, obtained in a trial of Ad26.COV2.S vaccine versus placebo. The receptors were sampled from a person between 18 and 60 years old who received the Ad26.COV2.S COVID-19 vaccine or a placebo.

The V call is TRBV7-9, the J call TRBJ2-3, with TRBD1 matching over 10 bases. The CDR3 contains 16 residues. The trim removed 5 bases at V and 2 bases at J, leaving 7 bases unmatched. Per germline, CDR1 SEHNR and CDR2 FQNEAQ (reference sequence). For the CDR3, the DNA is TGTGCCAGCAGCCCGGGACAGGGGCACAACACAGATACGCAGTATTTT. This gives the protein CASSPGQGHNTDTQYF. The whole variable domain, remainder taken from reference TRBV7-9 and TRBJ2-3, is DTGVSQNPRHKITKRGQNVTFRCDPISEHNRLYWYRQTLGQGPEFLTYFQNEAQLEKSRLLSDRFSAERPKGSFSTLEIQRTEQGDSAMYLCASSPGQGHNTDTQYFGPGTRLTVL.

The CDR3 sequence: CASSFGRGDSGNTIYF. The CDR3 region has the DNA TGTGCCAGCAGTTTCGGGAGGGGGGACTCTGGAAACACCATATATTTT. The chain combines TRBV28 with TRBJ1-3; D might be TRBD1 (6 bases). Trimming removed 3 bases from V and 0 bases from J, with 12 bases in between. The CDR3 runs to 16 residues. Germline CDR1 MDHEN, CDR2 SYDVKM. Based on the CDR3 plus reference TRBV28 and TRBJ1-3, the full variable domain is DVKVTQSSRYLVKRTGEKVFLECVQDMDHENMFWYRQDPGLGLRLIYFSYDVKMKEKGDIPEGYSVSREKKERFSLILESASTNQTSMYLCASSFGRGDSGNTIYFGEGSWLTVV.

This rearrangement joins TRBV27 to TRBJ2-3, with 12 bases that match TRBD2. The CDR3 spans 16 residues. V shed 5 bases, J shed 2 bases, and the junction held 5 bases outside the gene matches. CDR1 is MNHEY and CDR2 is SMNVEV in the germline V gene (reference sequence). DNA for the CDR3: TGTGCCAGCAGTCCCCGGACTAGCGGGACCACAGATACGCAGTATTTT. Its translation is CASSPRTSGTTDTQYF.

The chain has TRBV5-5 and TRBJ2-1, with 8 bases lining up with TRBD2. V lost 0 bases and J lost 6; bases outside the gene matches: 5. CDR3 size: 15 residues. From germline, CDR1 is SGHKS and CDR2 YYEKEE (reference sequence). This chain's CDR3 is CASSLDDGRANEQFF. The CDR3 region has the DNA TGTGCCAGCAGCTTGGACGACGGGAGGGCCAATGAGCAGTTCTTC.

The J gene is TRBJ1-2, the V gene TRBV9, with 8 positions matching TRBD1. Unmatched junction bases numbered 5, after V lost 2 bases and J lost 2 bases. Germline V gene lookup returns CDR1 SGDLS and CDR2 YYNGEE. The CDR3 has 15 residues. The CDR3 DNA reads TGTGCCAGCAGCGTCGAGGGACAGGCGAACTATGGCTACACCTTC. Its protein is CASSVEGQANYGYTF.

The genes are TRBV4-1 and TRBJ2-3, with TRBD1 as a possible D gene (5 bases). The germline CDR1 and CDR2 sequences are MGHRA and YSYEKL. V dropped 0 bases and J dropped 6 bases, with 10 bases sitting between them. The CDR3 runs to 14 residues. CDR3 sequence: CASSQEGRVDTQYF. The CDR3 DNA reads TGCGCCAGCAGCCAAGAAGGCAGGGTGGATACGCAGTATTTT.

V is TRBV5-1 and J is TRBJ1-5, with D hard to call. The V gene lost 0 bases and the J gene lost 0 bases, with 10 bases spanning the gap. The V gene's germline CDR1 is SGHRS and CDR2 YFSETQ. The CDR3 extends over 16 amino acids. Here the CDR3 reads CASSLEPGNSNQPQHF. DNA for the CDR3: TGCGCCAGCAGCTTGGAACCGGGGAATAGCAATCAGCCCCAGCATTTT.

V usage is TRBV9 and J usage is TRBJ2-2; D perhaps matches TRBD2 (5 bases). CDR1 and CDR2 (germline): SGDLS, YYNGEE. CDR3 size: 15 residues. V shed 1 base and J shed 4 bases, with 11 bases lying between them. The CDR3 region has the DNA TGTGCCAGCAGCGTAACTACGGCGGGCACCGGGGAGCTGTTTTTT. It yields the protein CASSVTTAGTGELFF.

The chain links TRBV2 to TRBJ1-6, with D perhaps matching TRBD1 (5 bases). Trimming removed 7 bases from V and 14 bases from J, with 21 bases in between. Per germline, CDR1 SNHLY and CDR2 FYNNEI. This CDR3 has 14 residues. In nucleotides, the CDR3 is TGTGCCAGCATACAGGACACGGGTATTCGGGCCCTCCACTTT. This sequence encodes CASIQDTGIRALHF.

The chain employs TRBV6-5 and TRBJ2-1; D gene unclear. This CDR3 has 15 amino acids. Germline lookup yields CDR1 MNHEY and CDR2 SVGAGI. Trimming pared 2 bases from V and 2 bases from J, leaving 10 bases between. DNA of the CDR3: TGTGCCAGCAGTTACACCCGGATTGCCTACAATGAGCAGTTCTTC. Protein sequence: CASSYTRIAYNEQFF.

In its sample, this clone was seen once. The chain links TRBV15 to TRBJ2-7; the match to TRBD1 covers 7 bases. The CDR3 has 15 amino acids. The V segment lost 1 base and the J segment 1 base; nucleotides outside the gene matches: 4. Germline V gene sequence: CDR1 LNHNV, CDR2 YYDKDF (reference sequence). CDR3 in DNA: TGTGCCACCAGCAGAGGTACAGGGGCGTCCTACGAGCAGTACTTC. This gives the protein CATSRGTGASYEQYF.

The chain employs TRBV27 and TRBJ2-1; no firm D call. Deletions cut 3 bases from V and 7 bases from J, with 4 bases between. The CDR3 spans 11 residues. Germline CDR1 and CDR2: MNHEY and SMNVEV (reference sequence). CDR3 in amino acids: CASSFRNEQFF. The CDR3 coding sequence is TGTGCCAGCAGTTTTCGGAATGAGCAGTTCTTC.

This chain links TRBV13 with TRBJ2-7; D is perhaps TRBD1 (6 bases). This CDR3 has 14 residues. Trimming removed 3 bases from V and 2 bases from J, with 11 bases in between. The germline V gene has CDR1 PRHDT and CDR2 FYEKMQ (reference sequence). As DNA, the CDR3 is TGTGCCAGCAGCTTCCCGGGACATGCCTACGAGCAGTACTTC. Translated, it gives CASSFPGHAYEQYF. Using reference TRBV13 and TRBJ2-7 for the parts outside the CDR3, the full variable domain is AAGVIQSPRHLIKEKRETATLKCYPIPRHDTVYWYQQGPGQDPQFLISFYEKMQSDKGSIPDRFSAQQFSDYHSELNMSSLELGDSALYFCASSFPGHAYEQYFGPGTRLTVT.

In DNA, the CDR3 is TGTGCCAGCAGAGGACTAGCTAGCTCCTACGAGCAGTACTTC. Protein product: CASRGLASSYEQYF. This chain uses TRBV28 with TRBJ2-7; 8 nucleotides agree with TRBD2. The CDR3 is 14 amino acids. Per germline, CDR1 MDHEN and CDR2 SYDVKM. Trimming at V came to 6 bases and at J to 0 bases, leaving 4 bases not matched to a gene.

This rearrangement joins TRBV19 to TRBJ1-2; a possible D gene is TRBD1 (5 bases). The CDR3 is 17 amino acids. Trimming removed 6 bases at V and 2 bases at J, with 22 bases between. Germline-derived CDR1 and CDR2 are LNHDA and SQIVND (reference sequence). The CDR3 loop reads CASRYPRGRIINYGYTF. DNA of the CDR3: TGTGCCAGTAGATACCCTCGGGGGAGAATCATAAACTATGGCTACACCTTC. Based on the CDR3 plus reference TRBV19 and TRBJ1-2, the full variable domain is DGGITQSPKYLFRKEGQNVTLSCEQNLNHDAMYWYRQDPGQGLRLIYYSQIVNDFQKGDIAEGYSVSREKKESFPLTVTSAQKNPTAFYLCASRYPRGRIINYGYTFGSGTRLTVV.

This chain uses TRBV4-1 with TRBJ2-7, with TRBD1 matching over 10 bases. The germline gives CDR1 MGHRA, CDR2 YSYEKL. The CDR3 runs to 15 residues. V shed 2 bases, J shed 4 bases, and the junction held 5 bases outside the gene matches. CDR3 region: CASSQNTGQGYEQYF. In nucleotides, the CDR3 is TGCGCCAGCAGCCAAAACACGGGACAGGGGTACGAGCAGTACTTC.

The chain links TRBV5-1 to TRBJ2-7; D may correspond to TRBD1 or TRBD2 (5 bases each). Trimming shortened V by 7 bases and J by 0 bases, and 17 bases separated the two germline ends. The CDR3 has 15 amino acids. CDR1 is SGHRS, CDR2 YFSETQ, per germline. The CDR3 is CASRDGRNPSYEQYF. The CDR3 DNA reads TGCGCCAGCCGGGACGGCAGAAACCCCTCCTACGAGCAGTACTTC.

The genes are TRBV7-2 and TRBJ2-3; TRBD2 matches 11 bases. V shed 1 base and J 6 bases; nucleotides not matched to a gene: 6. This CDR3 contains 16 residues. Germline V lookup: CDR1 SGHTA, CDR2 FQGNSA. The CDR3 is CASSLGGTSGGDTQYF. The CDR3 nucleotides read TGTGCCAGCAGCTTAGGTGGGACTAGCGGTGGGGATACGCAGTATTTT.

The rearrangement joins TRBV12-3 or TRBV12-4 to TRBJ1-2; D is undetermined. V was pared by 3 bases and J by 1 base, with 6 bases between. The CDR3 totals 13 residues. This chain's CDR3 is CASSFEGNYGYTF. The CDR3 bases are TGTGCCAGCAGTTTCGAGGGTAACTATGGCTACACCTTC.

Here the CDR3 DNA reads TGTGCCAGCAGCCAAGAAAGGTGGGGGCTAGCGCGCTACGAGCAGTACTTC. It specifies CASSQERWGLARYEQYF. This rearrangement joins TRBV3-1 (or the pseudogene TRBV3-2) to TRBJ2-7; D may match TRBD1 or TRBD2 (6 bases each). Germline loops: CDR1 LGHDT, CDR2 YNNKEL (reference sequence). Between the trimmed V and J ends, which lost 0 bases and 3 bases, there was a span of 18 bases. This CDR3 comprises 17 residues.

This sequence joins TRBV9 and TRBJ2-2, with a possible D match to TRBD2 (5 bases). The CDR3 is made up of 15 amino acids. Germline values: CDR1 SGDLS, CDR2 YYNGEE. Trimming removed 0 bases at V and 6 bases at J, with 12 bases between. CDR3 in amino acids: CASSVGGVSAGELFF. The CDR3 DNA reads as TGTGCCAGCAGCGTAGGGGGAGTAAGCGCCGGGGAGCTGTTTTTT.

The chain uses TRBV19 and TRBJ2-1; D unclear. The CDR3 has 14 residues. Germline V lookup: CDR1 LNHDA, CDR2 SQIVND (reference sequence). The V and J ends lost 3 bases and 5 bases respectively, with 11 bases between them. In DNA form, the CDR3 reads TGTGCCAGTAGTATCTCGATCAGCGACAATGAGCAGTTCTTC. It encodes CASSISISDNEQFF.

The chain recombines TRBV30 with TRBJ1-2; D is undetermined. The CDR3 totals 12 residues. With 3 bases removed from V and 7 bases from J, the gap between germline ends came to 12 bases. CDR1 and CDR2 from the germline V gene are GTSNPN and SVGIG (reference sequence). The CDR3 loop reads CAWSEQIGGYTF. The CDR3 DNA follows: TGTGCCTGGAGCGAACAGATCGGTGGCTACACCTTC.

The chain combines TRBV7-2 with TRBJ2-5, with no clear D. Trimming shortened V by 5 bases and J by 0 bases, and 10 bases separated the two germline ends. The CDR3 covers 14 residues. Germline CDR1 is SGHTA and CDR2 is FQGNSA. The CDR3 bases are TGTGCCAGCAGCCCCCCGGAGTACCAAGAGACCCAGTACTTC. Protein: CASSPPEYQETQYF.

This chain connects TRBV18 to TRBJ2-7, with 11 bases fitting TRBD2. CDR1 is KGHSH, CDR2 LQKENI, per germline. V gave up 6 bases and J gave up 0 bases; unmatched junction bases: 10. This CDR3 has 17 residues. CDR3 region: CASSGLAGALDSYEQYF. For the CDR3, the DNA is TGTGCCAGCTCCGGACTAGCGGGCGCACTGGACTCCTACGAGCAGTACTTC.

The rearrangement links TRBV24-1 to TRBJ2-5; the match to TRBD1 covers 10 bases. This CDR3 comprises 14 residues. Germline lookup yields CDR1 KGHDR and CDR2 SFDVKD. The V gene end was trimmed by 9 bases and the J gene end by 4 bases; junction bases not matched to a gene: 7. CDR3 sequence (DNA): TGTGCCACCGGTGGGACAGGGGTCGGAGAGACCCAGTACTTC. Amino acid sequence: CATGGTGVGETQYF.

In its sample, this clone was seen a few times. CDR3: CASSSTGGLAGVRLYEQYF. In DNA form, the CDR3 reads TGTGCCAGCAGCTCCACGGGGGGACTAGCGGGAGTTAGGCTCTACGAGCAGTACTTC. J is TRBJ2-7 and V is TRBV7-9; 14 positions match TRBD2. CDR1 and CDR2 from the germline V gene are SEHNR and FQNEAQ (reference sequence). The CDR3 loop spans 19 amino acids. V was clipped by 4 bases and J by 3 bases; unmatched bases: 14.

The chain combines TRBV27 with TRBJ2-1; the D is unclear. The CDR3 extends over 12 amino acids. V lost 7 bases, J lost 5 bases, and 9 bases lay in between. Germline-derived CDR1 and CDR2 are MNHEY and SMNVEV (reference sequence). CDR3 amino acids: CASTFKDNEQFF. CDR3 sequence (DNA): TGTGCCAGCACGTTCAAAGACAATGAGCAGTTCTTC.

Concerning this clone itself: Compared with germline, one end of the junction differs, possibly owing to a read error. The gene calls are TRBV7-7 and TRBJ2-1; 7 positions agree with TRBD2. The CDR3 loop spans 15 amino acids. Germline CDR1 and CDR2: SSHAT and FNYEAQ (reference sequence). CDR3 in DNA: TGTGCTAGCAGCCGGAGGGAGGGGCCGGGCAATGAGCAGTTCTTC. This sequence encodes CASSRREGPGNEQFF.

The rearrangement links TRBV24-1 to TRBJ2-7, with TRBD2 identical over 7 bases. J was trimmed by 3 bases and V by 4 bases; bases with no gene match: 5. The CDR3 totals 14 residues. The germline V gene encodes CDR1 KGHDR and CDR2 SFDVKD. The CDR3 DNA reads as TGTGCCACCAGTGAAAGCGGGAACTTCTACGAGCAGTACTTC. Protein: CATSESGNFYEQYF.

The V call is TRBV5-1, the J call TRBJ2-7, with TRBD1 identical over 8 bases. The CDR3 extends over 17 amino acids. Germline-derived CDR1 and CDR2 are SGHRS and YFSETQ. J was trimmed by 0 bases and V by 0 bases; bases with no gene match: 8. In nucleotides, the CDR3 is TGCGCCAGCAGCTTGGCGGACCCCGGGACAGGCTCCTACGAGCAGTACTTC. Translated, it gives CASSLADPGTGSYEQYF. Based on the CDR3 plus reference TRBV5-1 and TRBJ2-7, the full variable domain is KAGVTQTPRYLIKTRGQQVTLSCSPISGHRSVSWYQQTPGQGLQFLFEYFSETQRNKGNFPGRFSGRQFSNSRSEMNVSTLELGDSALYLCASSLADPGTGSYEQYFGPGTRLTVT.